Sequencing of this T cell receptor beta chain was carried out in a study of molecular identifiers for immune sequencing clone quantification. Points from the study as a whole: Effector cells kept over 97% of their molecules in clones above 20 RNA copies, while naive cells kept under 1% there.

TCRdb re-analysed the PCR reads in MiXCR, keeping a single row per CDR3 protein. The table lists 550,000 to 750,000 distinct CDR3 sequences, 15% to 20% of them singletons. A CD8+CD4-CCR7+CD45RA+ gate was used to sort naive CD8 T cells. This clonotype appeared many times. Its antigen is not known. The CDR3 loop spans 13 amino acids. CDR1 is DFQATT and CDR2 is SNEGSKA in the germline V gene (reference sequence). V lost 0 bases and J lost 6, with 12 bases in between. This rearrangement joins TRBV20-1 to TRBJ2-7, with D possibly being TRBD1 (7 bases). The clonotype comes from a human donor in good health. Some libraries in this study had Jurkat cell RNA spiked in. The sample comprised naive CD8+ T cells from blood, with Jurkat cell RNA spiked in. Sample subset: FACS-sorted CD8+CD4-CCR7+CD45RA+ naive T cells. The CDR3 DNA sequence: TGCAGTGCTAGAGACAGGGGGGTCGGCGAGCAGTACTTC. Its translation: CSARDRGVGEQYF.